This TCR beta chain was sequenced for a study of blood T cell repertoires in COVID-19. The CDR3 is made up of 13 amino acids. V shed 6 bases and J shed 3 bases, with 12 bases lying between them. Per germline, CDR1 SNHLY and CDR2 FYNNEI. Original data processing: The authors estimated nucleated cell counts from reference gene primer amplification. Assay used: immunoSEQ multiplex PCR; TCRdb lists only in-frame clones, some missing. That table furnishes V, J and clone size, whereas the DNA furnished D and trimming. The data contain approximately 170,000 clones, roughly nine tenths of them singletons. The material sequenced was peripheral blood. The receptor comes from a woman in her sixties or seventies with acute or convalescent COVID-19. This chain links TRBV2 with TRBJ2-7; TRBD1 is a possible D gene (5 bases). CDR3 in amino acids: CASRDLQVYEQYF. CDR3 in DNA: TGTGCCAGCAGAGATCTACAGGTCTACGAGCAGTACTTC.